This TCR beta chain appears in the sequencing data of a study of T cell changes during pregnancy in multiple sclerosis. Trimming took 6 bases from V and 1 from J, leaving 13 bases between them. CDR3 length: 15 amino acids. The germline V gene has CDR1 LNHDA and CDR2 SQIVND (reference sequence). Profiled with immunoSEQ multiplex PCR; TCRdb holds only in-frame clones, not every one. This sample has roughly 61,000 clones, with roughly 90% found just once. The clonotype was recovered from a female donor in good health, enrolled as a control in a pregnancy study. The sample here was peripheral blood, taken in the first trimester of pregnancy. J is TRBJ2-1 and V is TRBV19; no clear D gene. The CDR3 nucleotides are TGTGCCAGTAGGATCGACTCAAGTTCCTACAATGAGCAGTTCTTC. Protein sequence: CASRIDSSSYNEQFF.